A single sample gave rise to the 4 T cell receptor beta chains below, sequenced in a study of blood T cell repertoires in COVID-19. The table came from immunoSEQ multiplex PCR; TCRdb's copy has only in-frame clones and leaves some out. Of roughly 140,000 clones listed, around 81% are singletons. Sample: peripheral blood. These receptor sequences come from a human donor with acute or convalescent COVID-19. The donor label of this sample is uncertain.

This chain connects TRBV7-8 to TRBJ1-5; 7 bases fit TRBD1. Germline loops: CDR1 SGHVS, CDR2 FQNEAQ. V shed 4 bases and J 5 bases; nucleotides not matched to a gene: 8. The length of the CDR3 is 15 residues. CDR3 DNA sequence: TGTGCCAGCAGCTGGGACGACAGGGTAGATCAGCCCCAGCATTTT. This encodes CASSWDDRVDQPQHF.

The chain joins TRBV24-1 to TRBJ1-4; weak D call: TRBD1 (6 bases). The CDR3 consists of 15 residues. Trimming stripped 4 bases from V and 3 bases from J, with 11 bases between. Per the germline V gene, CDR1 is KGHDR and CDR2 is SFDVKD. CDR3 region: CATSDPRGSNEKLFF. The CDR3 DNA reads as TGTGCCACCAGTGACCCCAGGGGTTCTAATGAAAAACTGTTTTTT.

The chain joins TRBV10-2 to TRBJ1-5; tentatively, D is TRBD1 (5 bases). Trimming took 3 bases from V and 6 from J, leaving 9 bases between them. Germline CDR1 reads WSHSY; CDR2 reads SAAADI. CDR3 length: 13 residues. The CDR3 reads CASSDGRGQPQHF. CDR3 coding DNA: TGCGCCAGCAGTGACGGGAGGGGTCAGCCCCAGCATTTT.

The V and J genes are TRBV12-3 or TRBV12-4 and TRBJ1-3, with D unclear. Trimming left V 6 bases short and J 16 bases short, with 16 bases between. The CDR3 is 11 amino acids. This CDR3 reads CASSRPGSWYF. In DNA, the CDR3 is TGTGCCAGCAGCCGCCCCGGGTCCTGGTATTTT.